A single sample gave rise to the 29 T cell receptor beta chains below, sequenced in a study of blood T cell repertoires in COVID-19 (dated by TCRdb to the early 2020s). Library preparation was by the immunoSEQ multiplex PCR assay. TCRdb re-hosts the immuneACCESS table, in-frame sequences only. Its copies lack some clones; in the studies checked, an unresolved V gene accounts for under half of them, and the cause for the rest is not known. Here the sample has about 180,000 clones; around four fifths occur a single time. The ten largest clones take up 2.9% of the sample. The sequenced material came from peripheral blood. All receptors come from a woman aged 55 to 70 with acute or convalescent COVID-19.

The chain carries TRBV6-5 and TRBJ1-2, with 7 bases matching TRBD1. The ends lost 0 bases at V and 4 bases at J; junction bases unmatched: 8. The germline V gene has CDR1 MNHEY and CDR2 SVGAGI. CDR3 length equals 16 residues. The CDR3 DNA sequence: TGTGCCAGCAGTTACTCAGGGACAGTGTCTACCTATGGCTACACCTTC. This translates into CASSYSGTVSTYGYTF.

The chain combines TRBV9 with TRBJ2-7, with D possibly matching TRBD2 (6 bases). Germline loops: CDR1 SGDLS, CDR2 YYNGEE. This CDR3 region has 16 residues. V shed 0 bases and J shed 5 bases, with 18 bases lying between them. The CDR3 DNA sequence: TGTGCCAGCAGCGTAGTCATTGCGGGGAGGACTCACGAGCAGTACTTC. Translating it yields CASSVVIAGRTHEQYF.

V gene TRBV6-2 or TRBV6-3 combines with J gene TRBJ2-6, with D unresolved. The ends were cut back, 4 bases at V and 0 bases at J, with 7 bases in the middle. Germline CDR1 is MNHEY and CDR2 is SVGEGT. CDR3 length equals 15 residues. The CDR3 sequence: CASSSSSSGANVLTF. The CDR3 DNA reads as TGTGCCAGCAGTTCCAGTTCCTCTGGGGCCAACGTCCTGACTTTC.

The chain joins TRBV30 to TRBJ1-2; no definite D call. CDR1 is GTSNPN and CDR2 is SVGIG in the germline V gene (reference sequence). There are 13 residues in the CDR3. V gave up 3 bases and J gave up 4 bases, with 12 bases separating them. This CDR3 reads CAWRGLGGYGYTF. CDR3 coding DNA: TGTGCCTGGAGGGGTCTCGGAGGCTATGGCTACACCTTC. Full variable domain (outside the CDR3, taken from reference TRBV30 and TRBJ1-2): SQTIHQWPATLVQPVGSPLSLECTVEGTSNPNLYWYRQAAGRGLQLLFYSVGIGQISSEVPQNLSASRPQDRQFILSSKKLLLSDSGFYLCAWRGLGGYGYTFGSGTRLTVV.

The J gene is TRBJ1-5, the V gene TRBV28; 8 bases map to TRBD1. CDR3 size: 17 residues. The germline CDR1 and CDR2 sequences are MDHEN and SYDVKM. With 4 bases clipped from V and 3 bases from J, the junction kept 11 bases outside the gene matches. The CDR3 spells CASSSPWTGTNNQPQHF. In DNA form, the CDR3 reads TGTGCCAGCAGTTCTCCCTGGACAGGGACGAACAATCAGCCCCAGCATTTT.

The chain joins TRBV20-1 to TRBJ1-6; D is ambiguous. The germline V and J ends were trimmed by 5 bases and 15 bases, with 5 bases remaining between them. The CDR3 contains 8 residues. CDR1 DFQATT and CDR2 SNEGSKA come from the germline V gene (reference sequence). In DNA, the CDR3 is TGCAGTGCTCACAACCTCCACTTT. Its protein is CSAHNLHF.

V usage is TRBV5-1 and J usage is TRBJ1-1; D is unresolved. This CDR3 region has 13 residues. The germline CDR1 and CDR2 sequences are SGHRS and YFSETQ. V lost 0 bases, J lost 10 bases, and 13 bases lay in between. CDR3 nucleotide sequence: TGCGCCAGCAGCTTGGGATCCGGCACGGGAGCTTTCTTT. Amino acids: CASSLGSGTGAFF.

The chain is built from TRBV7-9 and TRBJ2-2, with 7 positions matching TRBD1. CDR1 SEHNR and CDR2 FQNEAQ come from the germline V gene (reference sequence). V was pared by 8 bases and J by 3 bases, with 6 bases of the junction left unmatched. The CDR3 totals 14 residues. This chain's CDR3 is CASDRAWDTGELFF. The CDR3 bases are TGTGCCAGCGACAGGGCTTGGGACACCGGGGAGCTGTTTTTT. The whole variable domain, filled in from reference TRBV7-9 and TRBJ2-2, reads DTGVSQNPRHKITKRGQNVTFRCDPISEHNRLYWYRQTLGQGPEFLTYFQNEAQLEKSRLLSDRFSAERPKGSFSTLEIQRTEQGDSAMYLCASDRAWDTGELFFGEGSRLTVL.

V is TRBV5-4 and J is TRBJ2-7, with TRBD2 matching 7 bases. With 0 bases clipped from V and 0 bases from J, the junction kept 3 bases outside the gene matches. The CDR3 contains 15 residues. The germline gives CDR1 SGHNT, CDR2 YYREEE (reference sequence). The CDR3, as DNA: TGTGCCAGCAGCTTGGGCGGGGGAAGCTCCTACGAGCAGTACTTC. Residues: CASSLGGGSSYEQYF.

This clone was observed a few times. The chain joins TRBV13 to TRBJ2-3; 7 bases match TRBD2. CDR1 is PRHDT, CDR2 FYEKMQ, per germline (reference sequence). The CDR3 is 14 amino acids. The junction had 7 bases not matched to a gene; V was cut back by 4 bases and J by 6 bases. CDR3 sequence (DNA): TGTGCCAGCAGCTCACCACTGGGAGGGGATACGCAGTATTTT. Amino acids: CASSSPLGGDTQYF.

This chain joins TRBV7-9 and TRBJ2-7; 11 nucleotides match TRBD2. This CDR3 has 15 residues. Unmatched junction bases numbered 6, after V lost 5 bases and J lost 3 bases. Germline CDR1 is SEHNR and CDR2 is FQNEAQ (reference sequence). CDR3 sequence (DNA): TGTGCCAGCAGCCGTAGCGGGGGGGGTAGCTACGAGCAGTACTTC. It yields the protein CASSRSGGGSYEQYF. Supplemented by reference TRBV7-9 and TRBJ2-7, the full variable domain reads DTGVSQNPRHKITKRGQNVTFRCDPISEHNRLYWYRQTLGQGPEFLTYFQNEAQLEKSRLLSDRFSAERPKGSFSTLEIQRTEQGDSAMYLCASSRSGGGSYEQYFGPGTRLTVT.

This clone showed up just once. V and J are TRBV6-4 and TRBJ2-1, with 8 positions matching TRBD2. There are 15 residues in the CDR3. The germline V gene encodes CDR1 MRHNA and CDR2 SNTAGT. The J segment lost 9 bases and the V segment lost 7 bases, leaving 14 bases of the junction unmatched. The CDR3 is CASTPGSGGFTEQFF. For the CDR3, the DNA is TGTGCCAGCACCCCGGGCAGCGGGGGCTTTACTGAGCAGTTCTTC.

The chain has TRBV9 and TRBJ2-2; TRBD2 aligns across 9 bases. Unmatched junction bases numbered 5, after V lost 0 bases and J lost 2 bases. CDR1 and CDR2 (germline): SGDLS, YYNGEE. The CDR3 spans 17 residues. The CDR3 nucleotides read TGTGCCAGCAGCGTAGGGAGCGGGGGGAAAAACACCGGGGAGCTGTTTTTT. Its translation: CASSVGSGGKNTGELFF.

The rearrangement links TRBV28 to TRBJ2-5, with TRBD1 identical over 8 bases. With V trimmed by 8 bases and J by 2 bases, 16 bases remained unmatched. This CDR3 spans 17 amino acids. Germline values: CDR1 MDHEN, CDR2 SYDVKM. CDR3 nucleotides: TGTGCCAGCCGACCCAGCAGGGGGCGCGAAGGACAAGAGACCCAGTACTTC. Translating gives CASRPSRGREGQETQYF.

V gene TRBV21-1 combines with J gene TRBJ1-1; the table's D call of TRBD1 was not tested on the DNA. TRBV21-1 is listed as a pseudogene. The CDR3 is 13 residues long. The CDR3 DNA reads TGTGCCAGCAGCAACAGGGTTAAAACTGAAGCTTTCTTT. Translating gives CASSNRVKTEAFF.

The rearrangement joins TRBV9 to TRBJ2-3; TRBD1 might be the D (6 bases). This CDR3 contains 15 residues. V was clipped by 4 bases and J by 4 bases, with 16 bases between them. Germline values: CDR1 SGDLS, CDR2 YYNGEE. The CDR3 DNA reads TGTGCCAGCAGCTCCCTAGGGGGTTTGTCAGATACGCAGTATTTT. Protein product: CASSSLGGLSDTQYF.

The chain couples TRBV24-1 to TRBJ2-1, with TRBD1 identical over 7 bases. After removal of 2 bases from V and 5 bases from J, the junction contained 5 bases not matched to a gene. The V gene's germline CDR1 is KGHDR and CDR2 SFDVKD. The CDR3 is 15 amino acids. CDR3 region: CATSDSTQGNNEQFF. The CDR3 coding sequence is TGTGCCACCAGTGATTCAACACAGGGGAACAATGAGCAGTTCTTC.

The rearrangement uses TRBV4-2 and TRBJ2-1; the match to TRBD2 covers 9 bases. The CDR3 runs to 19 residues. With 0 bases clipped from V and 4 bases from J, the junction kept 13 bases outside the gene matches. The germline CDR1 and CDR2 sequences are LGHNA and YNFKEQ. The CDR3 region has the DNA TGTGCCAGCAGCCAAGAAAGCGCGGGGGGGTCCCAGTTTTACAATGAGCAGTTCTTC. This codes for CASSQESAGGSQFYNEQFF.

The rearrangement uses TRBV9 and TRBJ1-3; a possible D gene is TRBD1 (6 bases). Germline values: CDR1 SGDLS, CDR2 YYNGEE. The V gene lost 4 bases and the J gene lost 8 bases, with 28 bases spanning the gap. The CDR3 covers 18 residues. The CDR3 region has the DNA TGTGCCAGCAGCCTAAATCCCCGGGACAACACACCCCGGGACACCATATATTTT. Translated, it gives CASSLNPRDNTPRDTIYF.

The chain joins TRBV4-2 to TRBJ2-7; 11 nucleotides agree with TRBD2. Germline V lookup: CDR1 LGHNA, CDR2 YNFKEQ. After removal of 3 bases from V and 0 bases from J, the junction contained 10 bases not matched to a gene. The CDR3 length is 18 residues. DNA for the CDR3: TGTGCCAGCAGCCAGAGTCCTAGCGGGGGGCCGAGCTCCTACGAGCAGTACTTC. Translated: CASSQSPSGGPSSYEQYF.

This sequence joins TRBV19 and TRBJ1-1, with D possibly being TRBD1 (5 bases). This CDR3 has 13 residues. Germline values: CDR1 LNHDA, CDR2 SQIVND (reference sequence). The V and J ends lost 3 bases and 2 bases respectively, with 7 bases between them. The CDR3: CASSIGTNTEAFF. The CDR3, as DNA: TGTGCCAGTAGTATCGGGACTAACACTGAAGCTTTCTTT.

The CDR3 DNA is TGTGCCAGCAGCCCCGACGGGACACATAATTCACCCCTCCACTTT. Amino acid sequence: CASSPDGTHNSPLHF. The chain joins TRBV7-2 to TRBJ1-6, with TRBD1 as a possible D gene (6 bases). Between the trimmed V and J ends, which lost 5 bases and 5 bases, there was a span of 13 bases. CDR3 length: 15 amino acids. The germline CDR1 and CDR2 sequences are SGHTA and FQGNSA.

This rearrangement joins TRBV29-1 to TRBJ1-3; D possibly corresponds to TRBD1 (5 bases). V lost 7 bases and J lost 2, with 12 bases in between. The CDR3 extends over 13 amino acids. Germline loops: CDR1 SQVTM, CDR2 ANQGSEA. CDR3 sequence (DNA): TGCAGCGCCGGACACATCACTGGAAACACCATATATTTT. This translates into CSAGHITGNTIYF.

The chain joins TRBV7-6 to TRBJ1-2; D remains unclear. The CDR3 runs to 8 residues. Looked up from germline, CDR1 is SGHVS and CDR2 is FNYEAQ. Trimming took off 11 bases at V and 7 bases at J, with 5 bases between the two ends. The CDR3 loop reads CAPGGYTF. The CDR3 coding sequence is TGTGCCCCGGGTGGCTACACCTTC.

This chain connects TRBV11-3 to TRBJ1-6, with 8 bases identical to TRBD1. Unmatched junction bases numbered 3, after V lost 1 base and J lost 7 bases. This CDR3 has 15 residues. Germline loops: CDR1 SGHNT, CDR2 YENEEA. CDR3 DNA sequence: TGTGCCAGCAGCTTAGGGACAGGGAACAATTCACCCCTCCACTTT. Translated, it gives CASSLGTGNNSPLHF.

The CDR3 nucleotides are TGTGCCAGCAGCTACGGGGGGAGCACAGATACGCAGTATTTT. It codes for CASSYGGSTDTQYF. The chain uses TRBV7-2 and TRBJ2-3; the match to TRBD2 covers 7 bases. The germline V gene has CDR1 SGHTA and CDR2 FQGNSA. There are 14 residues in the CDR3. With 4 bases clipped from V and 0 bases from J, the junction kept 1 base outside the gene matches.

The rearrangement joins TRBV6-2 or TRBV6-3 to TRBJ2-1; tentative D call: TRBD2 (5 bases). Trimming removed 5 bases at V and 0 bases at J, with 23 bases between. The CDR3 length is 19 residues. CDR1 is MNHEY and CDR2 is SVGEGT in the germline V gene. In DNA, the CDR3 is TGTGCCAGCAGTCCCCTGGTGGGAGATCCTCTGAGCTCCTACAATGAGCAGTTCTTC. As protein: CASSPLVGDPLSSYNEQFF.

This sequence joins TRBV10-3 and TRBJ1-3; TRBD1 matches at 8 bases. CDR1 and CDR2 (germline): ENHRY, SYGVKD. V gave up 0 bases and J gave up 3 bases; unmatched junction bases: 7. The CDR3 runs 17 residues. The CDR3 protein is CAISESGQGASGNTIYF. DNA of the CDR3: TGTGCCATCAGTGAGTCCGGACAGGGTGCGAGTGGAAACACCATATATTTT.

This clone has a single count. V gene TRBV15 combines with J gene TRBJ2-7; D is possibly TRBD1 (5 bases). The CDR3 covers 14 residues. V lost 1 base and J lost 3, with 10 bases in between. Germline V gene sequence: CDR1 LNHNV, CDR2 YYDKDF (reference sequence). The CDR3 loop is CATSRGTPSYEQYF. Here the CDR3 DNA reads TGTGCCACCAGCAGAGGGACACCGAGCTACGAGCAGTACTTC. Full variable domain (missing parts from reference TRBV15 and TRBJ2-7): DAMVIQNPRYQVTQFGKPVTLSCSQTLNHNVMYWYQQKSSQAPKLLFHYYDKDFNNEADTPDNFQSRRPNTSFCFLDIRSPGLGDTAMYLCATSRGTPSYEQYFGPGTRLTVT.